The next 18 T cell receptor beta chains were all read from a single sample in a study of blood T cell repertoires in COVID-19. Assay: immunoSEQ multiplex PCR; the TCRdb copy retains only in-frame clones and omits some. The data hold around 140,000 clones, with around 90% observed a single time. The sample comprised peripheral blood. The receptors were gathered from a woman aged 50 to 60 with acute or convalescent COVID-19.

The chain combines TRBV19 with TRBJ1-5; TRBD1 matches at 8 bases. The germline V gene encodes CDR1 LNHDA and CDR2 SQIVND (reference sequence). The CDR3 extends over 15 amino acids. V lost 6 bases, J lost 6 bases, and 10 bases stayed unmatched. This chain's CDR3 is CASSSPGGNGQPQHF. CDR3 bases: TGTGCCAGTAGCTCCCCAGGGGGCAACGGTCAGCCCCAGCATTTT. Looking up the rest from reference TRBV19 and TRBJ1-5 gives the full variable domain: DGGITQSPKYLFRKEGQNVTLSCEQNLNHDAMYWYRQDPGQGLRLIYYSQIVNDFQKGDIAEGYSVSREKKESFPLTVTSAQKNPTAFYLCASSSPGGNGQPQHFGDGTRLSIL.

CDR3 nucleotide sequence: TGTGCCAGCAGCGTAGGGAATAGCGGGAGCACAGATACGCAGTATTTT. Its protein is CASSVGNSGSTDTQYF. This chain links TRBV9 with TRBJ2-3, with 7 bases that match TRBD2. J gave up 0 bases and V 0 bases, and 4 bases lay outside the gene matches. This CDR3 comprises 16 residues. Germline CDR1 reads SGDLS; CDR2 reads YYNGEE.

The chain carries TRBV6-6 and TRBJ1-2; tentative D call: TRBD1 (6 bases). Trimming cost V 5 bases and J 12 bases, with 25 bases left between them. The germline V gene encodes CDR1 MNHNY and CDR2 SVGAGI (reference sequence). The length of the CDR3 is 15 residues. CDR3 sequence: CASSPRRDKRPRHTF. Here the CDR3 DNA reads TGTGCCAGCAGTCCCCGCCGGGACAAACGACCTCGGCACACCTTC.

There are a few counts of this clone. This rearrangement joins TRBV3-1 (or the pseudogene TRBV3-2) to TRBJ2-1; possible D gene TRBD2, 5 bases. Trimming pared 7 bases from V and 3 bases from J, leaving 13 bases between. There are 14 residues in the CDR3. Germline lookup yields CDR1 LGHDT and CDR2 YNNKEL (reference sequence). CDR3 amino acids: CASTPGSNYNEQFF. CDR3 coding DNA: TGTGCCAGCACCCCGGGATCTAACTACAATGAGCAGTTCTTC.

This clone was counted a few times. In nucleotides, the CDR3 is TGTGCCAGCAGCTTAGAAGCAGGGGCTGAAGCTTTCTTT. It specifies CASSLEAGAEAFF. V usage is TRBV7-9 and J usage is TRBJ1-1; D is possibly TRBD1 (6 bases). The CDR3 spans 13 residues. Germline V gene data show CDR1 as SEHNR and CDR2 as FQNEAQ (reference sequence). The V end lost 1 base, the J end lost 6 bases, and 9 bases lay between the germline ends.

V is TRBV9 and J is TRBJ1-2, with D perhaps matching TRBD1 (5 bases). V gave up 0 bases and J gave up 2 bases, with 8 bases separating them. The CDR3 is 14 amino acids. Germline values: CDR1 SGDLS, CDR2 YYNGEE. The CDR3 loop is CASSVVAGNYGYTF. As DNA, the CDR3 is TGTGCCAGCAGCGTAGTGGCAGGGAACTATGGCTACACCTTC.

This chain links TRBV6-4 with TRBJ1-5; D not resolved. The CDR3 extends over 14 amino acids. Germline loops: CDR1 MRHNA, CDR2 SNTAGT. Trimming took off 2 bases at V and 7 bases at J, with 12 bases between the two ends. The CDR3 DNA sequence: TGTGCCAGCAGTGACGAGCGGGTGGGACAGCCCCAGCATTTT. It encodes CASSDERVGQPQHF.

The V call is TRBV6-5, the J call TRBJ2-7, with D possibly matching TRBD1 (6 bases). The CDR3 sequence is 14 residues long. The ends were cut back, 10 bases at V and 3 bases at J, with 19 bases in the middle. The V gene's germline CDR1 is MNHEY and CDR2 SVGAGI. This CDR3 is CATLGTGQYYEQYF. The DNA of the CDR3 is TGTGCCACCCTAGGAACAGGGCAATACTACGAGCAGTACTTC.

The chain uses TRBV7-9 and TRBJ2-3; no clear D. The CDR3 is 12 amino acids. Trimming cost V 6 bases and J 3 bases, with 7 bases left between them. Germline assignment: CDR1 SEHNR and CDR2 FQNEAQ (reference sequence). The CDR3 protein is CASRLYTDTQYF. The CDR3 nucleotides read TGTGCCAGCAGATTATATACAGATACGCAGTATTTT.

This clone turned up a few times. This sequence joins TRBV5-1 and TRBJ2-2, with TRBD2 identical over 12 bases. This CDR3 has 16 amino acids. Germline values: CDR1 SGHRS, CDR2 YFSETQ. Trimming at V came to 4 bases and at J to 4 bases, leaving 5 bases not matched to a gene. The CDR3 here is CASSPKTSGGTGELFF. CDR3 coding DNA: TGCGCCAGCAGCCCGAAGACTAGCGGGGGCACCGGGGAGCTGTTTTTT.

The V gene is TRBV7-6, the J gene TRBJ1-3; D is ambiguous. The CDR3 is made up of 15 amino acids. Trimming took 1 base from V and 1 from J, leaving 8 bases between them. The germline V gene has CDR1 SGHVS and CDR2 FNYEAQ. Here the CDR3 DNA reads TGTGCCAGCAGCTTAGGGAGGTCGTCTGGAAACACCATATATTTT. Its translation: CASSLGRSSGNTIYF.

This chain joins TRBV6-6 and TRBJ1-5; perhaps TRBD1 as D (6 bases). CDR3 length: 14 residues. Trimming took 8 bases from V and 3 from J, leaving 14 bases between them. Germline values: CDR1 MNHNY, CDR2 SVGAGI (reference sequence). CDR3 DNA: TGTGCCAGCCTGATCGGGACACTCAATCAGCCCCAGCATTTT. It encodes CASLIGTLNQPQHF.

The genes are TRBV29-1 and TRBJ1-1; TRBD1 agrees at 9 bases. J lost 4 bases, V lost 2 bases, and 5 bases had no gene match. The CDR3 is made up of 14 amino acids. Germline V gene data show CDR1 as SQVTM and CDR2 as ANQGSEA. The CDR3 region is CSVEKDRGGTEAFF. The CDR3 DNA reads as TGCAGCGTTGAAAAGGACAGGGGTGGCACTGAAGCTTTCTTT.

V is TRBV5-1 and J is TRBJ2-1, with TRBD2 matching over 7 bases. The CDR3 runs 15 residues. V gave up 0 bases and J gave up 9 bases; unmatched junction bases: 9. Germline-derived CDR1 and CDR2 are SGHRS and YFSETQ. The CDR3 DNA reads TGCGCCAGCAGCTTGGCCTCGCGGGAGCTTTCTGAGCAGTTCTTC. Translation gives CASSLASRELSEQFF.

V gene TRBV25-1 combines with J gene TRBJ2-7; a possible D gene is TRBD1 (6 bases). V lost 5 bases and J lost 6, with 17 bases in between. Germline V lookup: CDR1 MGHDK, CDR2 SYGVNS. There are 14 residues in the CDR3. CDR3 sequence (DNA): TGTGCCAGCAGTCTCGGCCAGGGGATTGCCGAGCAGTACTTC. Its translation is CASSLGQGIAEQYF.

In this sample, this clone turned up a few times. The V gene is TRBV21-1, the J gene TRBJ1-1; the table assigns TRBD1, which was not confirmed against the DNA. TRBV21-1 is described as a pseudogene. The CDR3 contains 15 residues. The CDR3 reads CASTGEQGENTEAFF. In DNA, the CDR3 is TGTGCCAGCACTGGTGAACAGGGGGAGAACACTGAAGCTTTCTTT.

The chain employs TRBV11-1 and TRBJ2-3; TRBD2 agrees at 8 bases. The CDR3 runs 15 residues. V gave up 5 bases and J gave up 11 bases; unmatched junction bases: 15. Looked up from germline, CDR1 is SGHAT and CDR2 is FQDESV (reference sequence). The CDR3, as DNA: TGTGCCAGCAGCGGACACTCCGGGACTAGAGGGTTGCAGTATTTT. This sequence encodes CASSGHSGTRGLQYF.

The count of this clone is one. The chain links TRBV18 to TRBJ2-7; tentatively, D is TRBD1 (6 bases). Germline CDR1 is KGHSH and CDR2 is LQKENI. This CDR3 region has 15 residues. The ends were cut back, 4 bases at V and 0 bases at J, with 13 bases in the middle. CDR3 sequence (DNA): TGTGCCAGCTCACGAGGCCCGGACAGCTCCTACGAGCAGTACTTC. It translates to CASSRGPDSSYEQYF.